This T cell receptor (beta chain) was profiled in a study of control samples from healthy donors and cancer patients. Measured with immunoSEQ multiplex PCR; TCRdb has only the in-frame clones, and not every one. Here the sample spans some 150,000 clones, about 94% being singletons. The germline V gene has CDR1 LGHDT and CDR2 YNNKEL (reference sequence). This CDR3 is 14 amino acids long. Trimming pared 0 bases from V and 9 bases from J, leaving 12 bases between. The chain joins TRBV3-1 (or the pseudogene TRBV3-2) to TRBJ2-1; a weak D match, TRBD1 (6 bases). The clonotype originates from a man in his 60s with colorectal cancer. The sample consisted of PBMCs. For the CDR3, the DNA is TGTGCCAGCAGCCAAGATCACAGGGAGTCTGAGCAGTTCTTC. Protein sequence: CASSQDHRESEQFF.